This T cell receptor beta chain was sequenced for a study of T cell responses to AZD1222 COVID-19 vaccine. Study conclusions and caveats: Spike-wide coverage was observed for vaccine-associated CD4 TCRs, with dominant responses at 160-218 and 743-854.

There are a few counts of this clone. The antigen is unknown. The table came from immunoSEQ multiplex PCR; TCRdb's copy has only in-frame clones and leaves some out. The table includes more than 70,000 clones, approximately 81% detected once. V dropped 3 bases and J dropped 3; count of bases not matched to a gene: 6. CDR1 SGDLS and CDR2 YYNGEE come from the germline V gene. This CDR3 has 15 residues. This material consisted of peripheral blood, taken on day 0 of AZD1222 vaccination. This TCR was sampled from an adult in good health. The V call is TRBV9, the J call TRBJ2-7; 10 bases align to TRBD1. The CDR3, as DNA: TGTGCCAGCAGCGAGACGACAGGGGGCCTCTACGAGCAGTACTTC. Protein sequence: CASSETTGGLYEQYF. Complete variable domain (other parts from reference TRBV9 and TRBJ2-7): DSGVTQTPKHLITATGQRVTLRCSPRSGDLSVYWYQQSLDQGLQFLIQYYNGEERAKGNILERFSAQQFPDLHSELNLSSLELGDSALYFCASSETTGGLYEQYFGPGTRLTVT.